This TCR beta chain was observed in a study of blood T cell repertoires in COVID-19. Study at large: PBMCs, B-cell-depleted T cells, or T cells were the source of the cDNA or gDNA that made up the material.

Under the authors' procedure: Amplification of reference gene primers was used by the study to estimate nucleated cell counts. Clones were read by immunoSEQ multiplex PCR, and TCRdb kept only the in-frame ones, dropping some. The V and J calls and clone size are taken from that table; D and trimming were inferred from the DNA. The sample contains roughly 500,000 clones, approximately 90% of which appear only once. Participants came from about two dozen US areas, aged about 18 to 100 years. The V gene's germline CDR1 is SGHTA and CDR2 FQGNSA. The CDR3 totals 14 residues. V was cut by 5 bases and J by 4 bases, with 12 bases left in between.

The source is a woman aged 40 to 50 who had recovered from COVID-19. The chain recombines TRBV7-2 with TRBJ1-5; no reliable D call. Sequenced: PBMCs or T cells enriched from blood (not recorded which). Written as DNA, the CDR3 is TGTGCCAGCAGCCAAGACACGGGAAATCAGCCCCAGCATTTT. Its protein is CASSQDTGNQPQHF. Full variable domain (rest looked up from reference TRBV7-2 and TRBJ1-5): GAGVSQSPSNKVTEKGKDVELRCDPISGHTALYWYRQSLGQGLEFLIYFQGNSAPDKSGLPSDRFSAERTGGSVSTLTIQRTQQEDSAVYLCASSQDTGNQPQHFGDGTRLSIL.